These 17 T cell receptor beta chains share one sample of origin, sequenced in a study of cytomegalovirus exposure and HLA in healthy donors. Primers for the PCR totalled 60 Vbeta and 13 Jbeta. Clones were sequenced by immunoSEQ multiplex PCR, and TCRdb holds only the in-frame ones, with some missing. Found here are under 150,000 clones, approximately 80% of them singletons; the top ten hold roughly 3.1%. Sequencing was performed on PBMCs. The receptors originated from a man in his thirties or forties in good health and CMV-seronegative.

V is TRBV28 and J is TRBJ1-1, with 7 nucleotides matching TRBD1. Trimming at V came to 5 bases and at J to 1 base, leaving 10 bases not matched to a gene. This CDR3 region has 16 residues. Per the germline V gene, CDR1 is MDHEN and CDR2 is SYDVKM. CDR3: CASSPISDRRNTEAFF. The CDR3 DNA reads as TGTGCCAGCAGTCCCATCTCGGACAGGAGGAACACTGAAGCTTTCTTT.

The chain recombines TRBV14 with TRBJ2-1, with D uncertain. Trimming took off 4 bases at V and 3 bases at J, with 4 bases between the two ends. This CDR3 is 12 amino acids long. Germline V gene lookup returns CDR1 SGHDN and CDR2 FVKESK. CDR3 coding DNA: TGTGCCAGCAGCCCAATCTACAATGAGCAGTTCTTC. Translation: CASSPIYNEQFF. Full variable domain (missing parts from reference TRBV14 and TRBJ2-1): EAGVTQFPSHSVIEKGQTVTLRCDPISGHDNLYWYRRVMGKEIKFLLHFVKESKQDESGMPNNRFLAERTGGTYSTLKVQPAELEDSGVYFCASSPIYNEQFFGPGTRLTVL.

DNA for the CDR3: TGTGCCATCAGAACACAGGGGGCCTCCTACGAGCAGTACTTC. As protein: CAIRTQGASYEQYF. The genes are TRBV10-3 and TRBJ2-7; TRBD1 aligns across 9 bases. Germline V gene data show CDR1 as ENHRY and CDR2 as SYGVKD. The V and J ends lost 6 bases and 0 bases, in that order; junction bases with no gene match: 3. CDR3 length equals 14 residues.

The sample holds one count of this clone. The chain recombines TRBV5-1 with TRBJ2-1, with 9 bases aligning to TRBD2. Trimming took 5 bases from V and 5 from J; bases not matched to a gene: 11. Germline CDR1 and CDR2: SGHRS and YFSETQ. The CDR3 loop spans 16 amino acids. Here the CDR3 DNA reads TGCGCCAGCAGTCCTAATAGCGGGAGAAGCGACAATGAGCAGTTCTTC. Its protein is CASSPNSGRSDNEQFF.

The chain links TRBV10-2 to TRBJ1-5; TRBD1 matches 8 bases. Germline V gene lookup returns CDR1 WSHSY and CDR2 SAAADI. V gave up 3 bases and J gave up 7 bases; unmatched junction bases: 5. The length of the CDR3 is 14 residues. The DNA of the CDR3 is TGCGCCAGCAGTGATAGGACAGGGCAACAGCCCCAGCATTTT. This encodes CASSDRTGQQPQHF.

There are a few counts of this clone. The CDR3, as DNA: TGTGCCAGCAGTAAGCCGGGAGGGCCGGAGACCCAGTACTTC. This sequence encodes CASSKPGGPETQYF. The rearrangement uses TRBV6-5 and TRBJ2-5; 8 nucleotides line up with TRBD2. Germline loops: CDR1 MNHEY, CDR2 SVGAGI. The CDR3 runs 14 residues. Trimming took 5 bases from V and 5 from J; bases not matched to a gene: 7.

The chain carries TRBV27 and TRBJ2-5, with 7 bases matching TRBD2. Per the germline V gene, CDR1 is MNHEY and CDR2 is SMNVEV (reference sequence). CDR3 length: 16 amino acids. Losses at the gene ends were 5 bases for V and 0 bases for J; bases not matched to a gene: 9. CDR3 in amino acids: CASSPRGSGYQETQYF. Written as DNA, the CDR3 is TGTGCCAGCAGTCCCCGGGGTAGCGGGTACCAAGAGACCCAGTACTTC.

This chain joins TRBV15 and TRBJ1-1; D gene unclear. Germline CDR1 LNHNV, CDR2 YYDKDF (reference sequence). Trimming cost V 2 bases and J 1 base, with 17 bases left between them. The CDR3 consists of 17 residues. CDR3 bases: TGTGCCACCAGCAGACTTTGGTGGAGAGCTAGGAACACTGAAGCTTTCTTT. Encoded protein: CATSRLWWRARNTEAFF. Full variable domain (remainder filled in from reference TRBV15 and TRBJ1-1): DAMVIQNPRYQVTQFGKPVTLSCSQTLNHNVMYWYQQKSSQAPKLLFHYYDKDFNNEADTPDNFQSRRPNTSFCFLDIRSPGLGDTAMYLCATSRLWWRARNTEAFFGQGTRLTVV.

The chain recombines TRBV6-6 with TRBJ2-7, with D possibly TRBD2 on 5 matching bases. The length of the CDR3 is 14 residues. V was shortened by 2 bases and J by 3 bases, with 11 bases between the two germline ends. Germline V lookup: CDR1 MNHNY, CDR2 SVGAGI (reference sequence). The CDR3 DNA is TGTGCCAGCAGTTACGCGCTAGCTGGCTACGAGCAGTACTTC. Its protein product is CASSYALAGYEQYF.

The rearrangement links TRBV10-3 to TRBJ1-1, with D possibly being TRBD1 (6 bases). Trimming pared 7 bases from V and 4 bases from J, leaving 19 bases between. The V gene's germline CDR1 is ENHRY and CDR2 SYGVKD. This CDR3 spans 15 amino acids. The DNA of the CDR3 is TGTGCCATCAAGTTGGGGGGGCTCGATGGCACTGAAGCTTTCTTT. Amino acids: CAIKLGGLDGTEAFF.

The V and J genes are TRBV28 and TRBJ2-4; 8 nucleotides align to TRBD2. Trimming cost V 3 bases and J 4 bases; bases outside gene matches: 5. This CDR3 is built from 15 residues. Germline V gives CDR1 MDHEN, CDR2 SYDVKM. The CDR3 here is CASSLGTSRKNIQYF. CDR3 nucleotides: TGTGCCAGCAGTTTGGGGACTAGTCGTAAAAACATTCAGTACTTC.

The rearrangement joins TRBV27 to TRBJ2-7; 7 bases are a match to TRBD1. V was pared by 6 bases and J by 0 bases, with 5 bases of the junction left unmatched. The V gene's germline CDR1 is MNHEY and CDR2 SMNVEV (reference sequence). This CDR3 has 14 residues. The CDR3 bases are TGTGCCAGCAGGCCGGGACAGAGCTCCTACGAGCAGTACTTC. Its protein product is CASRPGQSSYEQYF.

The V gene is TRBV28, the J gene TRBJ2-7, with D unresolved. Looked up from germline, CDR1 is MDHEN and CDR2 is SYDVKM. Between the trimmed V and J ends, which lost 9 bases and 2 bases, there was a span of 14 bases. CDR3 size: 13 residues. DNA of the CDR3: TGTGCCAGTCGTTCCACTAACACCTACGAGCAGTACTTC. Its translation is CASRSTNTYEQYF.

CDR3 region: CASSLGLASSYEQYF. The CDR3, as DNA: TGTGCCAGCAGCTTGGGACTAGCGAGCTCCTACGAGCAGTACTTC. The J gene is TRBJ2-7, the V gene TRBV5-4; 8 nucleotides match TRBD2. Unmatched junction bases numbered 2, after V lost 0 bases and J lost 0 bases. The CDR3 is 15 amino acids. CDR1 and CDR2 (germline): SGHNT, YYREEE (reference sequence).

This CDR3 reads CASSQAGGGSDTQYF. In DNA form, the CDR3 reads TGCGCCAGCAGCCAAGCGGGGGGGGGCTCAGATACGCAGTATTTT. This chain joins TRBV4-3 and TRBJ2-3; 8 positions match TRBD2. Germline-derived CDR1 and CDR2 are LGHNA and YSLEER. J gave up 4 bases and V 1 base, and 4 bases lay outside the gene matches. The CDR3 is 15 residues long.

This clone appeared once. As DNA, the CDR3 is TGTGCCAGCAGCCTAACTAGCGGGAGGAAAAAGACCCAGTACTTC. It specifies CASSLTSGRKKTQYF. The V and J genes are TRBV7-9 and TRBJ2-5, with 12 bases identical to TRBD2. Per the germline V gene, CDR1 is SEHNR and CDR2 is FQNEAQ (reference sequence). With V trimmed by 5 bases and J by 6 bases, 7 bases remained unmatched. The CDR3 totals 15 residues.

A note on this clone: Mismatch with germline at one junction end may stem from a read error. V usage is TRBV6-1 and J usage is TRBJ1-5, with TRBD1 matching 10 bases. Germline CDR1 MNHNS, CDR2 SASEGT. The CDR3 covers 15 residues. CDR3 loop: CASREGTGVNQPQHF. The CDR3 DNA sequence: TGTGCCAGCAGAGAAGGGACAGGGGTCAATCAGCCCCAGCATTTT.